This T cell receptor delta chain was profiled in a study of gamma-delta T cells after stem cell transplantation. TCRdb reanalysed the RT-PCR reads with CATT. The repertoire holds about 11,000 delta-chain clones, less than 50% seen once, with around 2.8% in the top ten. Comment on this clone: At one boundary the junction diverges from the germline segment, which might be a read error. Other DNA sequences in the sample encode the same CDR3.

CDR1 is NSMFDY, CDR2 ISSIKDK, per germline. The CDR3 loop spans 14 amino acids. This receptor was taken from a human donor. It is not recorded whose cells these are; they may come from a transplant donor. Material for sequencing was gamma-delta T cells. J is TRDJ1 and V is TRAV29/DV5; D gene uncertain. The DNA for the CDR3 is TGTGCGGCAAGCGCTCGACCGTACACCGATAAACTCATCTTT. Translated: CAASARPYTDKLIF.